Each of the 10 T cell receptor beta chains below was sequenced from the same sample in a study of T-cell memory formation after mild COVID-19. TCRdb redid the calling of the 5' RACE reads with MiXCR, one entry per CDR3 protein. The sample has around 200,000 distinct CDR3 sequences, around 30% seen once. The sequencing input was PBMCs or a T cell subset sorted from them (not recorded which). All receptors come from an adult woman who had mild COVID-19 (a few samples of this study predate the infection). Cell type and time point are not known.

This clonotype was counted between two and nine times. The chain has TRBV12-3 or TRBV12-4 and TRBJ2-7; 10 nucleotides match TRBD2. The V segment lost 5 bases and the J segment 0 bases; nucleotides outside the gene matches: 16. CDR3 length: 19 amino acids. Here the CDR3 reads CASSHSGRGLARNSYEQYF. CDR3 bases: TGTGCCAGCAGTCACAGCGGGAGGGGATTAGCCCGAAACTCCTACGAGCAGTACTTC.

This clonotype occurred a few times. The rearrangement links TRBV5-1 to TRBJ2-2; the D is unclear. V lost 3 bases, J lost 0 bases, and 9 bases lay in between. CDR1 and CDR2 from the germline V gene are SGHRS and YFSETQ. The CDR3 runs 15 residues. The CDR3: CASSWAPSNTGELFF. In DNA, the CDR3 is TGCGCCAGCAGCTGGGCGCCTTCGAACACCGGGGAGCTGTTTTTT.

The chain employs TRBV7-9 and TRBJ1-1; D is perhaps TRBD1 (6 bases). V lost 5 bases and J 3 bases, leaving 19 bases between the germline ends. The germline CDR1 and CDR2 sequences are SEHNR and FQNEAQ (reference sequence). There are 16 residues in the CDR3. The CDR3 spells CASSRGKGNVDTEAFF. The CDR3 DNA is TGTGCCAGCAGCAGGGGGAAGGGTAACGTCGACACTGAAGCTTTCTTT.

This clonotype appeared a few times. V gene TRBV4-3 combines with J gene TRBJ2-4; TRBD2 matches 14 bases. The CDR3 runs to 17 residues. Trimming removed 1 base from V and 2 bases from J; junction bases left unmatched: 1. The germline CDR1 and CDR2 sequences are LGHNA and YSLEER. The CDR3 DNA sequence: TGCGCCAGCAGCCAAGGACTAGCGGGAGGGCCCAAAAACATTCAGTACTTC. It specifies CASSQGLAGGPKNIQYF.

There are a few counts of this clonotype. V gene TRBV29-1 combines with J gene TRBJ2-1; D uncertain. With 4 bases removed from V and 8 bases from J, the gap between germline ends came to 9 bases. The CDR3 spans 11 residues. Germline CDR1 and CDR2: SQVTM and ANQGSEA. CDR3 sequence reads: CSVVGLDEQFF. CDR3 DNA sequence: TGCAGCGTTGTTGGGTTGGATGAGCAGTTCTTC.

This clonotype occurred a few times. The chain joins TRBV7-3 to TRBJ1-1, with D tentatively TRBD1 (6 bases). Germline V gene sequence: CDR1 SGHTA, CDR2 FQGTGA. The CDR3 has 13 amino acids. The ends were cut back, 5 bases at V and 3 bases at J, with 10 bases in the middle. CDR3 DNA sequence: TGTGCCAGCAGCCGCCGGACAGACACTGAAGCTTTCTTT. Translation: CASSRRTDTEAFF.

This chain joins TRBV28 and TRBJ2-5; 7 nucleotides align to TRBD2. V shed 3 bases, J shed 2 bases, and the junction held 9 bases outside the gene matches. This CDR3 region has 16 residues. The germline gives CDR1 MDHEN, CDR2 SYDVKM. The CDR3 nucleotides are TGTGCCAGCAGTTTGCAAGCGGGACCTGATCAAGAGACCCAGTACTTC. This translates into CASSLQAGPDQETQYF.

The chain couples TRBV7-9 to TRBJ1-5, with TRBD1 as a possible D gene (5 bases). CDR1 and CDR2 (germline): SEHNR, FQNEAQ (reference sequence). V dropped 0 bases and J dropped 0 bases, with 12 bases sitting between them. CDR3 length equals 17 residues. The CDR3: CASSLAREGYSNQPQHF. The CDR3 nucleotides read TGTGCCAGCAGCTTAGCCCGGGAGGGGTATAGCAATCAGCCCCAGCATTTT.

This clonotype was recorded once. The CDR3, as DNA: TGTGCCAGCAGCCTTCGGGTCGGGCGGTTGAATGAGCAGTTCTTC. Amino acid sequence: CASSLRVGRLNEQFF. The chain is built from TRBV7-2 and TRBJ2-1; no clear D. The CDR3 length is 15 residues. Germline V gives CDR1 SGHTA, CDR2 FQGNSA. V was clipped by 5 bases and J by 7 bases, with 18 bases between them.

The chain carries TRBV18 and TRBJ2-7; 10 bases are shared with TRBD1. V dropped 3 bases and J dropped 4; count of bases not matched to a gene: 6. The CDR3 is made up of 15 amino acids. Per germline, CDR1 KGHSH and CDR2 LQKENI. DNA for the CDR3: TGTGCCAGCTCACCCGGGACAGGGGCCCTTTACGAGCAGTACTTC. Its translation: CASSPGTGALYEQYF.